The clone carrying this T cell receptor beta chain was observed a handful of times. Its antigen is undetermined. TCRdb re-analysed the reads in MiXCR, keeping a single row per CDR3 protein. Here the sample spans almost 550,000 distinct CDR3 sequences, approximately 16% being singletons. The germline V gene encodes CDR1 SGHDT and CDR2 YYEEEE. CDR3 length equals 13 residues. V lost 10 bases and J 2 bases, leaving 13 bases between the germline ends. This sample is part of a study of T cell repertoires in cytomegalovirus infection. Overall study context: Evidence of both CMV infection and a matching HLA type came from public TCR beta signatures. General study findings and limits: Summed frequency of public TCR beta families distinguished CMV carriers with the relevant HLA.

The source of this sequence is a human donor in good health (CMV status not recorded). Some clones in this sample may be carry-over from other donors' samples. Specimen: CD8+ T cells from PBMCs. This rearrangement joins TRBV5-6 to TRBJ1-3; no reliable D call. In DNA, the CDR3 is TGTGCCGGGTCGGAAGGCGCTGGAAACACCATATATTTT. Its protein product is CAGSEGAGNTIYF.